Each of the 9 T cell receptor beta chains below was sequenced from the same sample in a study of T cells in Graves' hyperthyroidism and ophthalmopathy. Researchers took RNA transcripts and amplified the TCR beta CDR3 regions from them. First-round RT-PCR of the TCR CDR3 relied on the HTBI primer set. TCRdb itself ran the multiplex PCR reads through MiXCR, one entry per CDR3 protein. The sample yields approximately 430,000 distinct CDR3 sequences, less than 20% seen once. Sample: blood. All receptors derive from a woman under 30 with Graves' hyperthyroidism.

The J gene is TRBJ2-1, the V gene TRBV20-1; the D call may be TRBD1 or TRBD2 (5 bases each). Germline lookup yields CDR1 DFQATT and CDR2 SNEGSKA (reference sequence). V was clipped by 5 bases and J by 3 bases, with 17 bases between them. The CDR3 runs to 15 residues. The CDR3 region is CSARSRGPLYNEQFF. The CDR3 region has the DNA TGCAGTGCTCGTAGCCGGGGACCGCTCTACAATGAGCAGTTCTTC.

This clonotype was observed at least ten times. The rearrangement uses TRBV6-6 and TRBJ2-2, with no clear D. The length of the CDR3 is 16 residues. CDR1 is MNHNY, CDR2 SVGAGI, per germline (reference sequence). V was cut by 0 bases and J by 5 bases, with 13 bases left in between. The CDR3 is CASSYSMASTTGELFF. DNA for the CDR3: TGTGCCAGCAGTTACTCGATGGCGTCTACAACCGGGGAGCTGTTTTTT.

The genes are TRBV11-3 and TRBJ2-1; possibly TRBD1 or TRBD2 for D (5 bases each). This CDR3 is built from 15 residues. V lost 3 bases to trimming and J lost 3 bases, with 12 bases between them. Germline CDR1 is SGHNT and CDR2 is YENEEA. The CDR3 region is CASSFGAEVYNEQFF. The CDR3 bases are TGTGCCAGCAGCTTTGGGGCGGAGGTCTACAATGAGCAGTTCTTC.

This clonotype was seen a few times. The chain recombines TRBV6-1 with TRBJ1-6, with 8 bases identical to TRBD1. Germline CDR1 MNHNS, CDR2 SASEGT. This CDR3 is built from 14 residues. Trimming removed 7 bases from V and 7 bases from J; junction bases left unmatched: 6. The CDR3 sequence: CASKPGQVNSPLHF. CDR3 coding DNA: TGTGCCAGCAAACCGGGACAGGTGAATTCACCCCTCCACTTT.

This clonotype was recorded at least ten times. The rearrangement uses TRBV6-1 and TRBJ2-5; D not certain. Germline V gene data show CDR1 as MNHNS and CDR2 as SASEGT. V was clipped by 5 bases and J by 0 bases, with 10 bases between them. The CDR3 loop spans 14 amino acids. CDR3 sequence reads: CASSIGPNQETQYF. The CDR3 nucleotides are TGTGCCAGCAGTATCGGACCGAACCAAGAGACCCAGTACTTC.

A word on this clonotype: A much larger clone lies one base from this, so it may be a read error. The rearrangement links TRBV11-3 to TRBJ2-1, with D perhaps TRBD1 or TRBD2 (5 bases each). Germline V gives CDR1 SGHNT, CDR2 YENEEA. Trimming took 5 bases from V and 8 from J, leaving 19 bases between them. This CDR3 is 15 amino acids long. This chain's CDR3 is CASSLVGTAWDEQFF. In nucleotides, the CDR3 is TGTGCCAGCAGCCTCGTAGGGACGGCATGGGATGAGCAGTTCTTC.

This chain connects TRBV19 to TRBJ2-6; D ambiguous. CDR1 is LNHDA, CDR2 SQIVND, per germline (reference sequence). The CDR3 consists of 17 residues. With 6 bases removed from V and 4 bases from J, the gap between germline ends came to 19 bases. The CDR3 region is CASSPTSLTSGANVLTF. The DNA for the CDR3 is TGTGCCAGTAGCCCCACGTCGCTCACGTCCGGGGCCAACGTCCTGACTTTC.

This clonotype was detected ten times or more. The chain joins TRBV10-3 to TRBJ2-5, with 8 bases matching TRBD2. V was clipped by 4 bases and J by 3 bases; unmatched bases: 7. Germline lookup yields CDR1 ENHRY and CDR2 SYGVKD. The CDR3 has 15 amino acids. The CDR3 sequence: CAISGMAGGKETQYF. The CDR3 DNA reads TGTGCCATCAGTGGGATGGCGGGGGGAAAAGAGACCCAGTACTTC.

This clonotype has just a few counts. It may be a read error: a sequence one base away is much more abundant. V is TRBV11-2 and J is TRBJ2-7; weak D call: TRBD1 (6 bases). The tail of the sequence fits TRBJ2-1 better, so the J call may be wrong. CDR1 is SGHAT and CDR2 is FQNNGV in the germline V gene. This CDR3 is 15 amino acids long. CDR3 in DNA: TGTGCCAGCAGTTTGACGGGACACCGCTCCTACGAGCAGTTCTTC. This translates into CASSLTGHRSYEQFF.